This passage covers 11 T cell receptor beta chains from one sample sequenced in a study of shared clonotypes between healthy human individuals. Produced via immunoSEQ multiplex PCR; TCRdb's table is partial and in-frame only. The profile shows about 190,000 clones, about 68% of them singletons. The sequenced sample was memory CD4+ T cells sorted from blood. As to subset: CD45RA-negative fraction. The receptors stem from a man under 40 in good health.

The V gene is TRBV6-1, the J gene TRBJ2-2; D gene uncertain. CDR3 length: 13 residues. Looked up from germline, CDR1 is MNHNS and CDR2 is SASEGT. V dropped 1 base and J dropped 1 base, with 1 base sitting between them. CDR3 amino acids: CASSEGNTGELFF. In DNA, the CDR3 is TGTGCCAGCAGTGAAGGGAACACCGGGGAGCTGTTTTTT.

This clone was seen more than once but under ten times. V is TRBV6-1 and J is TRBJ2-2, with no clear D. Trimming cost V 4 bases and J 6 bases, with 12 bases left between them. The V gene's germline CDR1 is MNHNS and CDR2 SASEGT. This CDR3 contains 14 residues. In DNA form, the CDR3 reads TGTGCCAGCAGTGTAACCCCGACCGCCGGGGAGCTGTTTTTT. Translated, it gives CASSVTPTAGELFF.

The chain couples TRBV18 to TRBJ2-1; 10 bases are a match to TRBD1. The CDR3 runs to 14 residues. With V trimmed by 6 bases and J by 7 bases, 6 bases remained unmatched. Germline loops: CDR1 KGHSH, CDR2 LQKENI. The CDR3 DNA is TGTGCCAGCTCCGGGACAGGGGCTGGGAATGAGCAGTTCTTC. This gives the protein CASSGTGAGNEQFF.

The chain couples TRBV5-4 to TRBJ2-3, with D possibly TRBD1 on 5 matching bases. The CDR3 is 16 residues long. Per the germline V gene, CDR1 is SGHNT and CDR2 is YYREEE (reference sequence). Trimming stripped 0 bases from V and 2 bases from J, with 13 bases between. This chain's CDR3 is CASSLVGAADTDTQYF. In nucleotides, the CDR3 is TGTGCCAGCAGCTTGGTAGGGGCGGCGGACACAGATACGCAGTATTTT.

V is TRBV5-4 and J is TRBJ1-2, with 8 bases matching TRBD1. CDR3 length: 17 amino acids. V was clipped by 3 bases and J by 4 bases; unmatched bases: 14. Germline loops: CDR1 SGHNT, CDR2 YYREEE (reference sequence). CDR3 sequence: CASSSPGQATPGYGYTF. CDR3 nucleotide sequence: TGTGCCAGCAGCTCTCCGGGACAGGCGACACCCGGCTATGGCTACACCTTC. Full variable domain (outside the CDR3, taken from reference TRBV5-4 and TRBJ1-2): ETGVTQSPTHLIKTRGQQVTLRCSSQSGHNTVSWYQQALGQGPQFIFQYYREEENGRGNFPPRFSGLQFPNYSSELNVNALELDDSALYLCASSSPGQATPGYGYTFGSGTRLTVV.

Notes on this clone: This sample includes further DNA sequences coding for the same CDR3. V usage is TRBV18 and J usage is TRBJ2-7, with 7 positions matching TRBD1. V lost 3 bases to trimming and J lost 7 bases; unmatched junction nucleotides: 6. Germline values: CDR1 KGHSH, CDR2 LQKENI. This CDR3 comprises 13 residues. Here the CDR3 reads CASSPRQGGEQYF. The DNA of the CDR3 is TGTGCCAGCTCACCGCGACAGGGTGGAGAGCAGTACTTC.

This clone was picked up a small number of times. The chain uses TRBV6-1 and TRBJ2-5, with a weak D call TRBD2 (6 bases). CDR1 and CDR2 from the germline V gene are MNHNS and SASEGT. The CDR3 runs to 16 residues. Trimming took 0 bases from V and 5 from J, leaving 16 bases between them. As DNA, the CDR3 is TGTGCCAGCAGTGAAGCGTCCTCCCGGGGGAGGGAGACCCAGTACTTC. Translating gives CASSEASSRGRETQYF.

The chain recombines TRBV28 with TRBJ2-7; TRBD1 matches at 9 bases. CDR1 is MDHEN and CDR2 is SYDVKM in the germline V gene. The V gene end was trimmed by 8 bases and the J gene end by 5 bases; junction bases not matched to a gene: 7. The CDR3 is 13 residues long. CDR3 DNA: TGTGCCAGCGGGGACAGGGTAATTCACGAGCAGTACTTC. Protein sequence: CASGDRVIHEQYF.

The rearrangement links TRBV5-1 to TRBJ2-2, with D uncertain. Trimming left V 0 bases short and J 0 bases short, with 3 bases between. The germline V gene has CDR1 SGHRS and CDR2 YFSETQ. The CDR3 is 14 amino acids. The CDR3 is CASSLEANTGELFF. CDR3 coding DNA: TGCGCCAGCAGCTTGGAGGCGAACACCGGGGAGCTGTTTTTT.

DNA for the CDR3: TGTGCCAGCAGCGTAGCTTTGCGGCTCACCGGGGAGCTGTTTTTT. It specifies CASSVALRLTGELFF. The V call is TRBV9, the J call TRBJ2-2; D is undetermined. Germline CDR1 and CDR2: SGDLS and YYNGEE. The V end was cut by 0 bases, the J end by 4 bases, with 10 bases between. The CDR3 has 15 amino acids.

The sample holds a few counts of this clone. The chain recombines TRBV7-2 with TRBJ2-1, with D tentatively TRBD1 (5 bases). Per the germline V gene, CDR1 is SGHTA and CDR2 is FQGNSA. V was clipped by 6 bases and J by 9 bases, with 12 bases between them. The length of the CDR3 is 12 residues. The CDR3 loop reads CASRLKGAEQFF. CDR3 nucleotides: TGTGCCAGCAGACTGAAAGGGGCTGAGCAGTTCTTC.